This TCR beta chain was documented in a study of T cells in Graves' hyperthyroidism and ophthalmopathy. The germline V gene encodes CDR1 SNHLY and CDR2 FYNNEI. This CDR3 comprises 11 residues. V lost 9 bases and J 10 bases, leaving 13 bases between the germline ends. Authors of the study amplified TCR beta CDR3 regions from RNA transcripts. A first-round RT-PCR of the TCR CDR3 used the HTBI primer set. TCRdb itself ran the multiplex PCR reads through MiXCR, one entry per CDR3 protein. Found here are some 600,000 distinct CDR3 sequences, under 60% of them singletons; the top ten hold roughly 8.2%. This receptor was taken from a woman between 18 and 30 years old with Graves' hyperthyroidism. The rearrangement links TRBV2 to TRBJ1-3; D is perhaps TRBD1 (6 bases). The sample comprised peripheral blood or thyroid tissue (not recorded which). CDR3: CASEGGRTIYF. As DNA, the CDR3 is TGTGCCAGTGAGGGGGGGCGGACCATATATTTT.